This T cell receptor (beta chain) stems from a study of blood T cell repertoires in COVID-19. Trimming removed 1 base at V and 0 bases at J, with 6 bases between. Germline-derived CDR1 and CDR2 are SGHTA and FQGTGA. CDR3 length: 14 amino acids. Measured with immunoSEQ multiplex PCR; TCRdb has only the in-frame clones, and not every one. The sample comprises roughly 52,000 clones, 83% of which are singletons, and roughly 5.6% rests with the top ten. The V and J genes are TRBV7-3 and TRBJ1-2, with D unresolved. The receptor comes from a human donor in a cohort sampled during active COVID-19. Source material: peripheral blood. The DNA for the CDR3 is TGTGCCAGCAGCTTAAACGCGGCTAACTATGGCTACACCTTC. Its protein is CASSLNAANYGYTF.